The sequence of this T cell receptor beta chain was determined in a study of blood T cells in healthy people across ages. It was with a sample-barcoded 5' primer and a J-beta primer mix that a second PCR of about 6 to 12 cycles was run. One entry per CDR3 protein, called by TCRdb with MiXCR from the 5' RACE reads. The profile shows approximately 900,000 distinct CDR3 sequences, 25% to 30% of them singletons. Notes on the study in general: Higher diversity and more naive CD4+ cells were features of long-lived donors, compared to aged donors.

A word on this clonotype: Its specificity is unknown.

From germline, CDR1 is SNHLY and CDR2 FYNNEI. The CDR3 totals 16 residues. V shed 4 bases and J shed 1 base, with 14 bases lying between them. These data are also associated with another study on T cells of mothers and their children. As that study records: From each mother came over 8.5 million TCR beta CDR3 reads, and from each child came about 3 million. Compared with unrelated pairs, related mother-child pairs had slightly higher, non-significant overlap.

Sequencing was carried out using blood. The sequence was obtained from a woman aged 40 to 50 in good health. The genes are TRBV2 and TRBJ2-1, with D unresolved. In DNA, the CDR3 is TGTGCCAGCAGTGGAGATATGATAATGTCCTACAATGAGCAGTTCTTC. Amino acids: CASSGDMIMSYNEQFF.